What follows describes a single T cell receptor beta chain. Its antigen is as yet unknown. Use of 60 Vbeta and 13 Jbeta primers characterized the PCR. The method was immunoSEQ multiplex PCR; TCRdb's version includes in-frame clones alone and lacks a portion of them. The sample records some 190,000 clones, 80% to 90% being singletons. Nominally healthy donors provided the samples, though records likely missed some immune exposures. The CDR3 covers 15 residues. The germline V gene has CDR1 SGHDN and CDR2 FVKESK. V was shortened by 4 bases and J by 0 bases, with 13 bases between the two germline ends. This sample was included in a study of cytomegalovirus exposure and HLA in healthy donors. Study-level points and caveats: Later on, an analysis showed TCR association rates differing by HLA locus, with DRB1 the most and HLA-C the fewest. Usually a TCR sequence was rare, but some public TCRs were found in many donors. In a later analysis, specific HLA alleles were associated with more than 15,000 TCR beta sequences at a 0.05 false discovery rate.

The J gene is TRBJ2-7, the V gene TRBV14; weak D call: TRBD1 (6 bases). Sequenced input: PBMCs. The receptor comes from a man aged 35-49 years in good health and CMV-seropositive. The CDR3 loop reads CASSREQGASYEQYF. The CDR3 DNA follows: TGTGCCAGCAGCCGAGAACAGGGCGCCTCCTACGAGCAGTACTTC.